A selection of T cell receptor beta chains follows, all from one sample in a study of vaccination effects on CD4 cells after COVID-19. Generated by immunoSEQ multiplex PCR, the TCRdb table keeps only in-frame clones and is missing some. The sample holds 40,000 or so clones, around 72% seen once. For these TCRs, the target antigens are not known. Sequenced material: CD4+ T cells from PBMCs cultured with a peptide pool, taken before COVID-19 vaccination. The receptors shown here come from a human donor who had a prior SARS-CoV-2 infection. The CDR3 runs from the conserved cysteine through the conserved F or W. Each record gives: CDR3 protein, CDR3 DNA, V gene, clone size, J gene, D gene. A D gene is named only where the DNA matches it firmly. The size field is filled for only some rows; it gives once, few, many or a size class.

CDR3: CASRDQEGLPQHF
DNA: TGTGCCAGCAGAGACCAGGAGGGTCTGCCCCAGCATTTT
V: TRBV27
size: NA
J: TRBJ1-5
D: NA

CDR3: CASRPQGFLGSPLHF
DNA: TGTGCCAGCAGACCCCAGGGTTTTCTGGGGTCACCCCTCCACTTT
V: TRBV7-2
size: NA
J: TRBJ1-6
D: NA

CDR3: CASRRTENTEAFF
DNA: TGTGCCAGCAGACGGACGGAGAACACTGAAGCTTTCTTT
V: TRBV4-2
size: NA
J: TRBJ1-1
D: NA

CDR3: CASSYSGNYGYTF
DNA: TGTGCCAGCAGCTACTCAGGGAACTATGGCTACACCTTC
V: TRBV11-3
size: few
J: TRBJ1-2
D: NA

CDR3: CASSLDDGRANTEAFF
DNA: TGCGCCAGCAGCTTGGACGACGGCAGGGCGAACACTGAAGCTTTCTTT
V: TRBV5-1
size: NA
J: TRBJ1-1
D: NA

CDR3: CASSSEGLTDTQYF
DNA: TGTGCCAGCAGCTCGGAGGGCCTCACAGATACGCAGTATTTT
V: TRBV11-1
size: NA
J: TRBJ2-3
D: NA

CDR3: CSARGDPGYTF
DNA: TGCAGTGCTAGGGGGGACCCTGGCTACACCTTC
V: TRBV20-1
size: NA
J: TRBJ1-2
D: NA

CDR3: CASRTTGELFF
DNA: TGTGCCAGCAGAACCACCGGGGAGCTGTTTTTT
V: TRBV2
size: NA
J: TRBJ2-2
D: NA

CDR3: CASGLVSFAADPPGEQYF
DNA: TGTGCTAGTGGTTTGGTATCTTTCGCGGCGGACCCACCGGGGGAGCAGTACTTC
V: TRBV12-5
size: NA
J: TRBJ2-7
D: NA

CDR3: CASSDRAYGNEQFF
DNA: TGTGCCAGCAGTGACCGGGCCTACGGTAATGAGCAGTTCTTC
V: TRBV6-1
size: NA
J: TRBJ2-1
D: NA

CDR3: CASRRGIDYEQYF
DNA: TGTGCCAGCCGGAGGGGGATAGACTACGAGCAGTACTTC
V: TRBV18
size: NA
J: TRBJ2-7
D: NA

CDR3: CASKTIRDSGNTIYF
DNA: TGTGCCAGCAAAACTATCAGAGACTCTGGAAACACCATATATTTT
V: TRBV6-5
size: NA
J: TRBJ1-3
D: NA

CDR3: CASSYTQLAGDLYEQYF
DNA: TGTGCCAGCAGTTACACTCAACTAGCGGGGGATTTATACGAGCAGTACTTC
V: TRBV6-2/TRBV6-3
size: NA
J: TRBJ2-7
D: TRBD2

CDR3: CASSRTGTSGYEQYF
DNA: TGTGCCAGCAGCAGAACCGGGACTAGCGGCTACGAGCAGTACTTC
V: TRBV5-8
size: NA
J: TRBJ2-7
D: TRBD2

CDR3: CASSVAQGAGSNQPQHF
DNA: TGTGCCAGCAGTGTGGCTCAGGGAGCCGGTTCCAATCAGCCCCAGCATTTT
V: TRBV2
size: few
J: TRBJ1-5
D: NA

CDR3: CASSQEQDNEKLFF
DNA: TGCGCCAGCAGCCAAGAACAGGATAATGAAAAACTGTTTTTT
V: TRBV4-3
size: NA
J: TRBJ1-4
D: NA

CDR3: CASSLERMGFREQYF
DNA: TGTGCCAGCAGCTTGGAGAGAATGGGGTTCCGCGAGCAGTACTTC
V: TRBV5-4
size: NA
J: TRBJ2-7
D: NA

CDR3: CASSLVETGWGYTF
DNA: TGTGCCAGCAGCTTAGTTGAGACAGGGTGGGGCTACACCTTC
V: TRBV11-2
size: NA
J: TRBJ1-2
D: TRBD1

CDR3: CASHIWGWDGYTF
DNA: TGTGCCAGCCACATTTGGGGGTGGGACGGCTACACCTTC
V: TRBV12-3/TRBV12-4
size: NA
J: TRBJ1-2
D: NA

CDR3: CASSPGTGTTDTQYF
DNA: TGCGCCAGCAGCCCCGGGACAGGGACCACAGATACGCAGTATTTT
V: TRBV5-1
size: NA
J: TRBJ2-3
D: TRBD1

CDR3: CASSQDWANPLHTQYF
DNA: TGCGCCAGCAGCCAAGATTGGGCCAACCCCCTCCATACGCAGTATTTT
V: TRBV4-1
size: NA
J: TRBJ2-3
D: NA

CDR3: CASSLGGSPYSSYNEQFF
DNA: TGTGCCAGCAGCTTAGGCGGGAGCCCGTATAGCTCCTACAATGAGCAGTTCTTC
V: TRBV7-3
size: NA
J: TRBJ2-1
D: TRBD2

CDR3: CATGRGSLNSPLHF
DNA: TGTGCCACGGGGCGGGGCTCCCTTAATTCACCCCTCCACTTT
V: TRBV6-5
size: NA
J: TRBJ1-6
D: NA

CDR3: CASSLWSQETQYF
DNA: TGTGCCAGCAGCCTTTGGAGCCAAGAGACCCAGTACTTC
V: TRBV5-6
size: once
J: TRBJ2-5
D: NA

CDR3: CASSEDARAQPQHF
DNA: TGTGCCAGCAGTGAAGACGCCAGGGCACAGCCCCAGCATTTT
V: TRBV2
size: NA
J: TRBJ1-5
D: NA

CDR3: CSVRTGQGTQYF
DNA: TGCAGCGTCCGGACAGGACAAGGGACCCAGTACTTC
V: TRBV29-1
size: NA
J: TRBJ2-5
D: TRBD1

CDR3: CATCIDVPGTEAFF
DNA: TGTGCTACCTGCATAGACGTTCCGGGCACTGAAGCTTTCTTT
V: TRBV12-5
size: few
J: TRBJ1-1
D: NA